A selection of T cell receptor beta chains follows, all from one sample in a study of a mutant IDH1 vaccine in newly diagnosed glioma. Only in-frame clones appear in the TCRdb table, and some are missing; sequencing was by immunoSEQ multiplex PCR. The table shows around 39,000 clones, with roughly 80% occurring only once. No antigen has been identified for these receptors. Sequencing used PBMCs, obtained from a glioma patient whose treatment included an IDH1 peptide vaccine. Source of these receptors: a woman aged 18-30 years with glioma. Some clones in this sample may be carry-over from other donors' samples. Each CDR3 is given with its conserved first and last residue. Clone size is stated in some rows and not others, as once, few, many or a class when expanded.

clone size	V gene	J gene	CDR3 protein
few	TRBV10-1	TRBJ2-2	CASSDVGASGELFF
-	TRBV7-2	TRBJ2-7	CASSLRGPFTYEQYF
-	TRBV9	TRBJ1-1	CASSIAGHTNTEAFF
-	TRBV2	TRBJ2-7	CASSFASGYEQYF
few	TRBV7-7	TRBJ1-1	CASRDRASTEAFF
few	TRBV29-1	TRBJ1-1	CSVSGTALNTEAFF
-	TRBV23-1	TRBJ1-6	CASSRLHNSPLHF
-	TRBV7-9	TRBJ2-7	CASSLAGSAEQYF
-	TRBV6-1	TRBJ2-6	CASRRDSLGVLTF
few	TRBV6-5	TRBJ1-3	CASSYSGTYSGNTIYF
few	TRBV5-1	TRBJ1-1	CASSVGQGAAEAFF
-	TRBV28	TRBJ1-1	CASSLRAPGVAFF
-	TRBV6-5	TRBJ2-7	CASSYRGTSGSYEQYF
-	TRBV19	TRBJ1-1	CASSIDPKMNTEAFF
-	TRBV5-4	TRBJ1-1	CASSLGGRNTEAFF
-	TRBV5-4	TRBJ2-5	CASSPRSGGTQYF
-	TRBV2	TRBJ1-2	CASRGTNYGYTF
-	TRBV14	TRBJ2-1	CASSQTERYNEQFF
-	TRBV2	TRBJ1-4	CASRYRGTNEKLFF
-	TRBV7-9	TRBJ1-2	CASTETGNYGYTF
-	TRBV4-2	TRBJ1-5	CASSQDARGQPQHF
-	TRBV7-8	TRBJ2-1	CASSGTSGNENEQFF
-	TRBV30	TRBJ2-6	CAWKNSGANVLTF
once	TRBV11-2	TRBJ2-3	CASSPPRSTDTQYF
-	TRBV5-1	TRBJ2-1	CASNLGGLAFDEQFF
-	TRBV15	TRBJ1-2	CATSTIRDSYGYTF
-	TRBV30	TRBJ1-3	CAWRRGSTGNTIYF
once	TRBV11-2	TRBJ2-7	CASSFQGGKLYEQYF
-	TRBV5-1	TRBJ1-1	CASSSRREEAFF
-	TRBV29-1	TRBJ2-1	CSVRGASGRGLNEQFF
-	TRBV7-3	TRBJ1-3	CASTHGPGNTIYF
-	TRBV29-1	TRBJ2-2	CSVVWGTGELFF
-	TRBV14	TRBJ2-5	CASSERRGDETQYF
-	TRBV11-1	TRBJ2-2	CASSLERPGELFF
-	TRBV30	TRBJ2-1	CAWDRGREDEQFF
-	TRBV19	TRBJ1-5	CASSSGVSQPQHF
few	TRBV11-3	TRBJ2-1	CASSIATIGHNEQFF
-	TRBV19	TRBJ1-1	CASSRLGQVNTEAFF
-	TRBV7-6	TRBJ1-4	CASSRILGGTGGEKLFF
-	TRBV4-1	TRBJ2-2	CASSQKTDSDANTGELFF
-	TRBV7-9	TRBJ1-1	CASSLGLGTYTEAFF
once	TRBV4-3	TRBJ2-3	CASSHASGGADTQYF
-	TRBV29-1	TRBJ2-3	CSVGGGTDTQYF
-	TRBV10-3	TRBJ2-5	CAIRTLQETQYF
-	TRBV7-2	TRBJ2-5	CASRGGRIEETQYF
-	TRBV6-6	TRBJ1-6	CASRGNNSPLHF
-	TRBV7-2	TRBJ2-7	CASSQRTSGSRYEQYF
-	TRBV27	TRBJ2-5	CASSLSALGLRPRQKETQYF
-	TRBV2	TRBJ2-3	CASSGGDTQYF
few	TRBV2	TRBJ1-1	CASSSTGAGEAFF
-	TRBV5-1	TRBJ1-2	CASSSGGALYGYTF